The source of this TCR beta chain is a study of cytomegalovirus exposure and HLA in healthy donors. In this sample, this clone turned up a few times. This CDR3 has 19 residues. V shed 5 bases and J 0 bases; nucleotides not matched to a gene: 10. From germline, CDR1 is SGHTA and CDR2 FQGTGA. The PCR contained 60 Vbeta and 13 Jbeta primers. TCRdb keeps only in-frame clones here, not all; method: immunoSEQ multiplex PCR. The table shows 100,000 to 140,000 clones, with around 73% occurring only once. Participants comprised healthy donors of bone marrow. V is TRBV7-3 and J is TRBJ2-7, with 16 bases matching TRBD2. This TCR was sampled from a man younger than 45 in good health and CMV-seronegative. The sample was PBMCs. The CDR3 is CASSPRGTSGGAISYEQYF. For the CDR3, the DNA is TGTGCCAGCAGCCCCCGCGGGACTAGCGGGGGGGCGATCTCCTACGAGCAGTACTTC.